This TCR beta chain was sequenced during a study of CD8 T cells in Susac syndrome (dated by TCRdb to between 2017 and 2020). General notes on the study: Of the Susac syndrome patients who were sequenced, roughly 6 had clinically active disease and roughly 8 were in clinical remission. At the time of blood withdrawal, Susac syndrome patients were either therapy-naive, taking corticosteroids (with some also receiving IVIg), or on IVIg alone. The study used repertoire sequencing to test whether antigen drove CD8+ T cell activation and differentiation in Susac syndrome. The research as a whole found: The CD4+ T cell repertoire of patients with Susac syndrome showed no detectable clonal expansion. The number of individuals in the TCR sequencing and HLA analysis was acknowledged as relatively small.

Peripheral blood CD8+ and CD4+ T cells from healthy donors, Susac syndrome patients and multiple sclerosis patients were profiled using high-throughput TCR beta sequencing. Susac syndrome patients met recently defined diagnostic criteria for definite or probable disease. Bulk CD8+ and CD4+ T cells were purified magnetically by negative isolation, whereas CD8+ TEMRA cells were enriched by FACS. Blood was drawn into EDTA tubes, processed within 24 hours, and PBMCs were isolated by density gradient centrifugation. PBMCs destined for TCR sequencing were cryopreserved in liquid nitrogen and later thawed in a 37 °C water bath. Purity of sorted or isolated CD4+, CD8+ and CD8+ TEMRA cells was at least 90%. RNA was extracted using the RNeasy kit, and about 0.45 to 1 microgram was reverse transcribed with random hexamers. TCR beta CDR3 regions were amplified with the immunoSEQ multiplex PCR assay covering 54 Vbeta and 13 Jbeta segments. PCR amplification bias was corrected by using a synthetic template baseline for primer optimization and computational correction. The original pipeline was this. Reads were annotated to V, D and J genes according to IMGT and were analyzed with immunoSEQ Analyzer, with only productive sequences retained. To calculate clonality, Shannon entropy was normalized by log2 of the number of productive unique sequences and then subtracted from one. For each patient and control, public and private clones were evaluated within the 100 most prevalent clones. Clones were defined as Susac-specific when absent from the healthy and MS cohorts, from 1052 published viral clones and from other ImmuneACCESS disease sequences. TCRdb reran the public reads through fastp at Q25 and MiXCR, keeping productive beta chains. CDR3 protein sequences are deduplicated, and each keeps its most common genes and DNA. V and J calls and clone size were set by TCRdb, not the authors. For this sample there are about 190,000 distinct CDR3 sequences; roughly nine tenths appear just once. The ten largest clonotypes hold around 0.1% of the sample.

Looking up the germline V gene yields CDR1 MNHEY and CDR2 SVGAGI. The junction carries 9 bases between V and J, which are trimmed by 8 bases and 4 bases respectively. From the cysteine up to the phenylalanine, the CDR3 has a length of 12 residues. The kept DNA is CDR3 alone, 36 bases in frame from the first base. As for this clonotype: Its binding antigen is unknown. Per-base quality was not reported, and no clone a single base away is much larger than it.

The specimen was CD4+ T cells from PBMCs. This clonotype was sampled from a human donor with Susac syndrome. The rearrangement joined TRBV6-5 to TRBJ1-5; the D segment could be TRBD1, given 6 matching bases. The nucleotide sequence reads TGTGCCAGCGGACAGAAGAATCAGCCCCAGCATTTT. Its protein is CASGQKNQPQHF.